This T cell receptor beta chain was captured by sequencing in a study of T cell repertoires in cytomegalovirus infection. The overall study: An indication of both CMV infection and matching HLA type came from public TCR beta signatures. Study findings and constraints: Predominance within the ex vivo response was attributable to HLA-C-restricted CMV-specific TCR beta clonotypes.

The CDR3 has 16 residues. Germline values: CDR1 SEHNR, CDR2 FQNEAQ (reference sequence). On this clonotype itself: The antigen is undetermined. Its ends do not fully match the called genes, so a read error is possible.

One entry per CDR3 protein results from TCRdb running MiXCR on the reads. The data show 350,000 to 500,000 distinct CDR3 sequences, with 31% seen just once and about an eighth held by the top ten. Sequenced material: PBMCs. This sequence was found in a human donor in good health (CMV status not recorded). Some clones in this sample may be carry-over from other donors' samples. The chain is built from TRBV7-9 and TRBJ2-1; TRBD2 matches 12 bases. The CDR3 nucleotides read TGTGCCAGCAGCCACCGGACTAGCGGGGATTACAATGAGCAGTTATTT. It encodes CASSHRTSGDYNEQLF.